This entry features one TCR beta chain sequence. A single base separates this from a much larger clone, so it may be a read error. Template material for amplifying TCR beta CDR3 regions consisted of RNA transcripts. A first-round RT-PCR of the TCR CDR3 used the HTBI primer set. TCRdb used MiXCR to reprocess the multiplex PCR reads, holding one entry per CDR3 protein. This table holds hundreds of thousands of distinct CDR3 sequences, approximately 15% found once. Germline loops: CDR1 SNHLY, CDR2 FYNNEI. This CDR3 has 19 amino acids. The data were taken from a study of T cells in Graves' hyperthyroidism and ophthalmopathy.

This sequence originates from a man younger than 30 with Graves' ophthalmopathy. The gene calls are TRBV2 and TRBJ2-2, with 13 bases identical to TRBD2. Material: blood. The DNA of the CDR3 is TGTGCCAGCAGTCGCCCGGGGGGGACTAGCGGGGCGAACACCGGGGAGCTGTCTTTT. It translates to CASSRPGGTSGANTGELSF.